This T cell receptor (beta chain) came from a study of human T cells and chemical hapten exposure. Study as a whole: Among samples, TCR yields varied mainly because of small differences in pooled library volume. General study results and limits: There was no change with DPC sensitization in TCRs above 1 in 1000 frequency.

Individual cDNA molecules received unique molecular identifiers in the library. Using its own MiXCR run on the RACE reads, TCRdb lists one record per CDR3 protein. The sample records 65,000 to 80,000 distinct CDR3 sequences, over 8.5% being singletons. Time point specified: healthy volunteer bleed at 6 weeks. Unfractionated whole blood was the source from which total RNA was extracted. As regards this clonotype: Antigen unknown.

Between the trimmed V and J ends, which lost 4 bases and 0 bases, there was a span of 7 bases. The CDR3 totals 13 residues. Germline assignment: CDR1 DFQATT and CDR2 SNEGSKA (reference sequence). V and J are TRBV20-1 and TRBJ1-3, with D uncertain. Material: whole blood. This clonotype was sampled from a male donor in good health. Some clones in this sample may be carry-over from other donors' samples. DNA of the CDR3: TGCAGTGCTAAGAGTGCCTCTGGAAACACCATATATTTT. Its translation: CSAKSASGNTIYF.